This entry lists 17 T cell receptor beta chains sequenced from one sample in a study of T cell clonality in common variable immunodeficiency. Here immunoSEQ multiplex PCR was the method, and the copy in TCRdb shows in-frame clones only, minus some. In total the sample includes approximately 60,000 clones, none of them seen once. Source material: peripheral blood mononuclear cells. These receptors all stem from a person aged 18 to 69 in good health.

This clone was recorded at least ten times. The CDR3 spells CASSREKIQGSGANVLTF. The sequenced part of the CDR3 DNA is TGCGCCAGCAGCCGGGAGAAAATACAGGGGTCCGGGGCCAACGTC. The rearrangement links TRBV5-1 to TRBJ2-6; the D gene is possibly TRBD1 (7 bases). The CDR3 is cut off 3 residues early in the read; its end comes from the germline J gene. CDR3 length equals 18 residues. Germline V gene data show CDR1 as SGHRS and CDR2 as YFSETQ. The ends were cut back, 4 bases at V and 4 bases at J, with 21 bases in the middle.

This clone has at least ten counts. Coverage ceases 3 residues before the CDR3 finishes, and the germline J gene fills in the end. The chain uses TRBV2 and TRBJ2-3; 11 bases are a match to TRBD2. Germline values: CDR1 SNHLY, CDR2 FYNNEI. With 3 bases clipped from V and 4 bases from J, the junction kept 0 bases outside the gene matches. The CDR3 is 14 residues long. CDR3 sequence: CASSETSGADTQYF. Incomplete CDR3 DNA: TGTGCCAGCAGTGAGACTAGCGGGGCAGATACG.

This clone was picked up many times. The observed sequence ends 3 residues before the CDR3 terminus, with the missing tail filled in from the germline J gene. The rearrangement links TRBV5-4 to TRBJ2-1; TRBD1 agrees at 9 bases. Germline lookup yields CDR1 SGHNT and CDR2 YYREEE (reference sequence). The V segment lost 6 bases and the J segment 1 base; nucleotides outside the gene matches: 5. This CDR3 has 15 amino acids. The CDR3 protein is CASILDRGSYNEQFF. The CDR3 bases that were read are TGTGCCAGCATCCTCGACAGGGGGTCCTACAATGAG.

Ten or more counts support this clone. The CDR3 is cut off 3 residues early in the read; its end comes from the germline J gene. The chain employs TRBV5-6 and TRBJ2-5, with D perhaps given as TRBD1 or TRBD2 (5 bases each). From germline, CDR1 is SGHDT and CDR2 YYEEEE. The CDR3 totals 14 residues. V lost 1 base and J 1 base, leaving 8 bases between the germline ends. CDR3 amino acids: CASSLLRGQETQYF. CDR3 bases read: TGTGCCAGCAGCTTGCTGAGGGGCCAAGAGACC. The complete variable domain, with remaining parts taken from reference TRBV5-6 and TRBJ2-5, reads DAGVTQSPTHLIKTRGQQVTLRCSPKSGHDTVSWYQQALGQGPQFIFQYYEEEERQRGNFPDRFSGHQFPNYSSELNVNALLLGDSALYLCASSLLRGQETQYFGPGTRLLVL.

This clone was seen ten or more times. Read sequence stops 3 residues before the CDR3 end, and the germline J gene provides the missing end. This rearrangement joins TRBV19 to TRBJ1-2; D not resolved. V lost 4 bases to trimming and J lost 0 bases, with 9 bases between them. Per the germline V gene, CDR1 is LNHDA and CDR2 is SQIVND (reference sequence). CDR3 length: 14 amino acids. Incomplete CDR3 DNA: TGTGCCAGTAGTACAAGCCTGGCTAACTATGGC. Its protein is CASSTSLANYG. The full CDR3 reads CASSTSLANYGYTF. The full variable domain, with the rest looked up from reference TRBV19 and TRBJ1-2, is DGGITQSPKYLFRKEGQNVTLSCEQNLNHDAMYWYRQDPGQGLRLIYYSQIVNDFQKGDIAEGYSVSREKKESFPLTVTSAQKNPTAFYLCASSTSLANYGYTFGSGTRLTVV.

This clone has more than one count but fewer than ten. The read ends 3 residues shy of where the CDR3 ends; the end is completed using the germline J gene. The chain joins TRBV13 to TRBJ1-4, with D tentatively TRBD1 (5 bases). Trimming cost V 4 bases and J 8 bases, with 14 bases left between them. Germline CDR1 reads PRHDT; CDR2 reads FYEKMQ (reference sequence). The CDR3 covers 14 residues. Partial CDR3 DNA: TGTGCCAGCAGCTACAGGAGGGTCCCCGAAAAA. Translated: CASSYRRVPEK. The entire CDR3 is CASSYRRVPEKLFF.

In this sample, this clone turned up many times. Coverage ceases 3 residues before the CDR3 finishes, and the germline J gene fills in the end. V usage is TRBV13 and J usage is TRBJ2-5; perhaps TRBD1 as D (5 bases). The length of the CDR3 is 14 residues. Germline lookup yields CDR1 PRHDT and CDR2 FYEKMQ (reference sequence). Trimming removed 1 base from V and 3 bases from J, with 9 bases in between. CDR3 DNA, as far as it was read: TGTGCCAGCAGCTTAGTAGGCAGGGAAGAGACC. It encodes CASSLVGREET. The full CDR3 sequence reads CASSLVGREETQYF.

This clone was detected only a few times. The sequenced fragment ends 3 residues before the CDR3 boundary, so the rest is inferred from the germline J gene. This sequence joins TRBV18 and TRBJ2-3; TRBD2 agrees at 9 bases. The CDR3 has 15 amino acids. CDR1 is KGHSH, CDR2 LQKENI, per germline. The sequenced CDR3 bases are TGTGCCAGCTCCCCCCTAGCGGGGACCCAAGAGACG. It codes for CASSPLAGTQET. The whole CDR3 sequence reads CASSPLAGTQETQYF.

This clone was observed at least ten times. The CDR3 bases that were read are TGTGCCAGCAGCCCAGGGGGGATAGAGGGC. Protein sequence: CASSPGGIEG. The whole CDR3 region reads CASSPGGIEGYTF. The chain combines TRBV7-2 with TRBJ1-2; 7 positions agree with TRBD1. Read coverage stops 3 residues before the CDR3 terminus; the germline J gene supplies the remainder. Germline CDR1 is SGHTA and CDR2 is FQGNSA. This CDR3 is 13 amino acids long. Using reference TRBV7-2 and TRBJ1-2 for the parts outside the CDR3, the full variable domain is GAGVSQSPSNKVTEKGKDVELRCDPISGHTALYWYRQSLGQGLEFLIYFQGNSAPDKSGLPSDRFSAERTGGSVSTLTIQRTQQEDSAVYLCASSPGGIEGYTFGSGTRLTVV.

This clone was recorded many times. With the read ending 3 residues before the CDR3 end, the germline J gene is used to fill in that end. The chain combines TRBV7-6 with TRBJ2-1; 10 bases fit TRBD2. The CDR3 is made up of 17 amino acids. Germline trimming cut 5 bases from V and 1 base from J; bases unmatched to any gene: 8. Germline assignment: CDR1 SGHVS and CDR2 FNYEAQ. CDR3 residues: CASSQISGRISYNEQFF. The part of the CDR3 DNA that was read is TGTGCCAGCAGCCAAATTAGCGGGAGGATATCCTACAATGAG.

There are many counts of this clone. The sequence runs out 3 residues before the end of the CDR3; the remainder is reconstructed from the germline J gene. The V gene is TRBV2, the J gene TRBJ2-3; D is possibly TRBD1 (5 bases). Germline V gene sequence: CDR1 SNHLY, CDR2 FYNNEI. This CDR3 region has 11 residues. CDR3 DNA (partial): TGTGCCTCTCGGACGGACAACGCG. It is translated as CASRTDNA. Given in full, the CDR3 is CASRTDNAQYF.

This clone was seen ten or more times. The chain's CDR3 is CATLSGLAYNEQFF. The part of the CDR3 DNA that was read is TGTGCCACCCTATCAGGACTAGCCTACAATGAG. The chain employs TRBV6-2 or TRBV6-3 and TRBJ2-1, with 7 positions matching TRBD2. Read sequence stops 3 residues before the CDR3 end, and the germline J gene provides the missing end. The CDR3 has 14 residues. J was trimmed by 2 bases and V by 10 bases; bases with no gene match: 8. Germline V gene lookup returns CDR1 MNHEY and CDR2 SVGEGT.

At least ten counts were recorded for this clone. The read terminates 3 residues ahead of where the CDR3 ends, so the germline J gene completes it. J is TRBJ2-1 and V is TRBV20-1; 9 nucleotides align to TRBD2. Germline CDR1 and CDR2: DFQATT and SNEGSKA (reference sequence). V gave up 0 bases and J gave up 1 base; unmatched junction bases: 7. The CDR3 length is 17 residues. CDR3: CSARDPLAGGSYNEQFF. Incomplete CDR3 DNA: TGCAGTGCTAGAGATCCCTTGGCGGGAGGGTCCTACAATGAG.

This clone was counted many times. Read data end 3 residues before the CDR3 end; the end is taken from the germline J gene. The chain recombines TRBV20-1 with TRBJ2-3, with a tentative D call TRBD2 (6 bases). Trimming took 3 bases from V and 0 from J, leaving 16 bases between them. Germline V gives CDR1 DFQATT, CDR2 SNEGSKA (reference sequence). There are 16 residues in the CDR3. The part of the CDR3 DNA that was read is TGCAGTGCTAGCGGGTGGGCGGGATCTAGCACAGATACG. The encoded protein is CSASGWAGSSTDT. In full, the CDR3 reads CSASGWAGSSTDTQYF.

This clone was detected many times. The read gets to within 3 residues of the CDR3 end, and the germline J gene fills in the rest. The rearrangement links TRBV12-3 or TRBV12-4 to TRBJ1-6, with 10 positions matching TRBD1. The CDR3 spans 14 residues. V lost 5 bases to trimming and J lost 9 bases; unmatched junction nucleotides: 4. Partial CDR3 DNA: TGTGCCAGCAGTATCGGGACAGGGGTTTCACCC. This translates into CASSIGTGVSP. The complete CDR3 reads CASSIGTGVSPLHF.

This clone was picked up many times. The read ends 3 residues before the CDR3 terminus; that terminus is restored from the germline J gene. V is TRBV2 and J is TRBJ2-1, with TRBD2 identical over 10 bases. Germline V gene data show CDR1 as SNHLY and CDR2 as FYNNEI. The CDR3 has 14 residues. The J segment lost 2 bases and the V segment lost 11 bases, leaving 6 bases of the junction unmatched. This CDR3 is CAGRSGGAYNEQFF. The DNA read from the CDR3 is TGTGCCGGGCGGAGCGGGGGGGCCTACAATGAG.

In its sample, this clone was seen many times. With the read ending 3 residues before the CDR3 end, the germline J gene is used to fill in that end. The chain couples TRBV12-3 or TRBV12-4 to TRBJ2-3; TRBD2 matches 16 bases. Trimming took 4 bases from V and 8 from J; bases not matched to a gene: 6. This CDR3 spans 16 amino acids. The covered CDR3 bases are TGTGCCAGCAGTTCTGGGACTAGCGGGGGGGTCGGTACG. Its translation is CASSSGTSGGVGT. The entire CDR3 protein reads CASSSGTSGGVGTQYF.